A selection of T cell receptor beta chains follows, all from one sample in a study of tumour-infiltrating T cells in Burkitt lymphoma. Measured with immunoSEQ multiplex PCR; TCRdb has only the in-frame clones, and not every one. The sample shows around 3,500 clones, 15% to 20% of them seen only once. Sequenced input: tumor tissue. The source of these receptors is a human donor with Burkitt lymphoma. CDR3s include the opening cysteine and the closing phenylalanine or tryptophan. Each record gives: V gene, J gene, CDR3 protein.

>TRBV7-9|TRBJ1-1
CASSLEGMNTEAFF
>TRBV25-1|TRBJ1-1
CASSESRQWNTEAFF
>TRBV5-5|TRBJ1-5
CASSLAGSNQPQHF
>TRBV11-2|TRBJ2-7
CASSPPSFLAGEQYF
>TRBV6-5|TRBJ2-7
CASSYFAGGWYEQYF
>TRBV4-3|TRBJ2-5
CASSQDQVGTQYF
>TRBV23-1|TRBJ1-2
CASSDGSLRRKTYGF
>TRBV4-1|TRBJ2-3
CASSHGGAEGITDTQYF
>TRBV19|TRBJ2-7
CASSPVLGDAGYEQYF
>TRBV20-1|TRBJ2-7
CSARGGTEQYF
>TRBV9|TRBJ2-5
CASSVGRDGSAETQYF
>TRBV9|TRBJ2-5
CASSSRPGGGETQYF
>TRBV2|TRBJ1-2
CASNTGAYGYTF
>TRBV19|TRBJ2-7
CASSTGLADEQYF
>TRBV11-3|TRBJ2-1
CASSLSAGGTIEQFF
>TRBV30|TRBJ2-3
CAWSAGTPEGTQYF
>TRBV5-4|TRBJ2-2
CASSNRTSGLNTGELFF
>TRBV29-1|TRBJ2-6
CSVDLGVGANVLTF
>TRBV11-2|TRBJ2-7
CASSLEEFGEQYF
>TRBV6-5|TRBJ2-1
CASSGRGGLRNEQFF
>TRBV21-1|TRBJ1-5
CASSTTPKNQPQHF
>TRBV4-3|TRBJ1-1
CASSRSGGTEAFF
>TRBV27|TRBJ2-1
CASSLPRDNEQFF
>TRBV18|TRBJ1-2
CASSYDIGYGYTF
>TRBV18|TRBJ2-1
CASSPPRPNEQFF
>TRBV28|TRBJ2-1
CASRMGDRGLNEQFF
>TRBV6-1|TRBJ2-1
CASSVPGLAGPHNEQFF
>TRBV21-1|TRBJ1-1
CASRPRGVNTEAFF
>TRBV5-4|TRBJ1-2
CASSLGQLITLDLNGYTF
>TRBV7-3|TRBJ1-1
CASSSDRNTEAFF
>TRBV6-6|TRBJ2-7
CASSRPSTYEQYF
>TRBV6-1|TRBJ2-3
CASSTLNSADTQYF
>TRBV27|TRBJ2-5
CATALGAVGETQYF
>TRBV10-3|TRBJ2-1
CAISEMAPNEQFF
>TRBV7-9|TRBJ1-2
CASSPEGHLYGYTF
>TRBV7-3|TRBJ2-5
CASSFGGEETQYF
>TRBV5-4|TRBJ1-1
CASRRQGGYTEAFF
>TRBV6-5|TRBJ1-2
CASSYSTLYGYTF
>TRBV7-2|TRBJ1-2
CASSPRALSTGTGGYTF
>TRBV6-5|TRBJ1-1
CASITGTEAFF
>TRBV14|TRBJ2-7
CASSQVGGAMSEQYF
>TRBV7-2|TRBJ2-5
CASSLDGGQETQYF
>TRBV2|TRBJ1-3
CASSYDGHSGNTIYF
>TRBV19|TRBJ2-3
CASSITGGVADTQYF
>TRBV9|TRBJ2-5
CASSPLPSRETQYF
>TRBV6-5|TRBJ2-1
CASRKGNIGNEQFF
>TRBV7-8|TRBJ2-7
CASSLVIGETYEQYF
>TRBV19|TRBJ1-5
CASSIGATHNQPQHF
>TRBV4-1|TRBJ2-7
CASGGRLAYEQYF
>TRBV19|TRBJ2-3
CASRDRFSGVTDTQYF
>TRBV19|TRBJ2-1
CASSMRTSGMNEQFF